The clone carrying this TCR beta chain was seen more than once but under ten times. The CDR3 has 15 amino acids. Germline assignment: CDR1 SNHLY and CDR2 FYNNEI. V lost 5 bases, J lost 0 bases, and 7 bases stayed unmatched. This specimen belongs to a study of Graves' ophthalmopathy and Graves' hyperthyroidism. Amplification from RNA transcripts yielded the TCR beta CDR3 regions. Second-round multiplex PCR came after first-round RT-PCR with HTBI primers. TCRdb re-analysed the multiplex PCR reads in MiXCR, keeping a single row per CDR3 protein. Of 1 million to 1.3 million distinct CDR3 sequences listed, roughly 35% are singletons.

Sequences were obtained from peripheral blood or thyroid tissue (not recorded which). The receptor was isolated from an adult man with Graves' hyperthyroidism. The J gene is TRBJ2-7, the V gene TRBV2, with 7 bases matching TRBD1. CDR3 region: CASSPGQTNSYEQYF. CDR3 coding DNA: TGTGCCAGCAGTCCGGGACAGACAAACTCCTACGAGCAGTACTTC.